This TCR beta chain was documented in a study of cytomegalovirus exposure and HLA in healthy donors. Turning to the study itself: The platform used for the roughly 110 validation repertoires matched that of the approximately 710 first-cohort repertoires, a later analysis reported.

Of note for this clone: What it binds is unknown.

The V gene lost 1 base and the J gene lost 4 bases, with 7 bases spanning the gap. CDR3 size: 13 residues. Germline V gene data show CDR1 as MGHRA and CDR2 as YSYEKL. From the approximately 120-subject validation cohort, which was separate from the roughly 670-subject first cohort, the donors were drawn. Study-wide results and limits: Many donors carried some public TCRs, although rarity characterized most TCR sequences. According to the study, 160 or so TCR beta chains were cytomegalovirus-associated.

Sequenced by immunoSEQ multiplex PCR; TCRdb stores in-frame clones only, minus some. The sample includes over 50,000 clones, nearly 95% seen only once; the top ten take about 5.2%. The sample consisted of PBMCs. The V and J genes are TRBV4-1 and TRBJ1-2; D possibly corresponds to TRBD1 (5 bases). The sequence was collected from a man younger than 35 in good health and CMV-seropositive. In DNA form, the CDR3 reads TGCGCCAGCAGCCAAGGCAGGGCCTATGGCTACACCTTC. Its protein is CASSQGRAYGYTF.